A single sample gave rise to the 22 T cell receptor beta chains below, sequenced in a study of molecular identifiers for immune sequencing clone quantification. TCRdb reprocessed the PCR reads via MiXCR and lists one record per CDR3 protein. The repertoire holds approximately 500,000 distinct CDR3 sequences, with over 20% as singletons. The sequencing sample was made of naive CD8+ T cells from blood, with Jurkat cell RNA spiked in. The subset here: FACS-sorted CD8+CD4-CCR7+CD45RA+ naive T cells. All receptors come from a human donor in good health. Some libraries in this study had Jurkat cell RNA spiked in.

This clonotype came up a few times. The chain has TRBV5-6 and TRBJ2-1; 8 bases agree with TRBD2. This CDR3 is built from 16 residues. CDR1 and CDR2 (germline): SGHDT, YYEEEE. With V trimmed by 0 bases and J by 6 bases, 8 bases remained unmatched. The CDR3 here is CASSLAIGGAGNEQFF. The CDR3 coding sequence is TGTGCCAGCAGCTTGGCGATCGGGGGGGCCGGCAATGAGCAGTTCTTC.

The gene calls are TRBV4-1 and TRBJ1-2; 10 positions match TRBD1. Germline CDR1 MGHRA, CDR2 YSYEKL. V lost 0 bases to trimming and J lost 7 bases; unmatched junction nucleotides: 5. The CDR3 runs 15 residues. CDR3 amino acids: CASSQEDRGRGGYTF. CDR3 DNA sequence: TGCGCCAGCAGCCAAGAAGACAGGGGGCGAGGTGGCTACACCTTC.

There are many counts of this clonotype. This sequence joins TRBV25-1 and TRBJ2-7; D uncertain. The CDR3 length is 11 residues. Per germline, CDR1 MGHDK and CDR2 SYGVNS. V was clipped by 5 bases and J by 0 bases, with 2 bases between them. CDR3 DNA: TGTGCCAGCAGTATCTCCTACGAGCAGTACTTC. This translates into CASSISYEQYF.

There are many counts of this clonotype. The chain combines TRBV12-3 or TRBV12-4 with TRBJ2-1, with D perhaps being TRBD1 or TRBD2 (5 bases each). The CDR3 sequence is 15 residues long. Trimming cost V 5 bases and J 7 bases, with 18 bases left between them. The CDR3 DNA reads as TGTGCCAGCAGTCCGGGACCGACACCCGGGAATGAGCAGTTCTTC. Its protein product is CASSPGPTPGNEQFF.

This clonotype was picked up a small number of times. The chain links TRBV20-1 to TRBJ2-3, with 8 nucleotides matching TRBD2. Germline V CDR1 and CDR2: DFQATT, SNEGSKA (reference sequence). Unmatched junction bases numbered 11, after V lost 2 bases and J lost 1 base. This CDR3 region has 17 residues. The chain's CDR3 is CSARPRGREAGTDTQYF. CDR3 nucleotide sequence: TGCAGTGCTAGACCACGGGGGCGGGAGGCTGGCACAGATACGCAGTATTTT.

The gene calls are TRBV21-1 and TRBJ1-4; TRBD1, the D gene given by the table, was not confirmed from the DNA. TRBV21-1 counts as a pseudogene. The CDR3 runs 18 residues. The CDR3 bases are TGTGCCAGCAGCAAAGTTGGCGGGGCGAGCCTACCTAGTGAAAAACTGTTTTTT. This gives the protein CASSKVGGASLPSEKLFF.

The genes are TRBV12-3 or TRBV12-4 and TRBJ1-3; weak D call: TRBD1 (5 bases). V lost 6 bases to trimming and J lost 0 bases, with 12 bases between them. The length of the CDR3 is 15 residues. This chain's CDR3 is CASSNGAFSGNTIYF. CDR3 coding DNA: TGTGCCAGCAGCAACGGGGCCTTCTCTGGAAACACCATATATTTT.

To note about this clonotype: Being one base from a much bigger clone, this may be a read error. The chain links TRBV25-1 to TRBJ2-7, with 9 bases that match TRBD1. The CDR3 spans 14 residues. Per germline, CDR1 MGHDK and CDR2 SYGVNS. Trimming took 6 bases from V and 6 from J; bases not matched to a gene: 9. The CDR3 spells CASSVTGGRREQYF. CDR3 DNA sequence: TGTGCCAGCAGCGTTACAGGGGGCAGGCGCGAGCAGTACTTC.

This clonotype was counted a few times. The chain carries TRBV27 and TRBJ2-3; TRBD2 matches 10 bases. CDR3 size: 15 residues. The germline CDR1 and CDR2 sequences are MNHEY and SMNVEV (reference sequence). V was clipped by 6 bases and J by 5 bases; unmatched bases: 8. Here the CDR3 DNA reads TGTGCCAGCAGATCCGGGACTAGCGATTTAGATACGCAGTATTTT. It specifies CASRSGTSDLDTQYF.

In its sample, this clonotype was seen a few times. This chain connects TRBV7-9 to TRBJ2-3, with D perhaps TRBD2 (7 bases). The CDR3 is 18 residues long. Trimming pared 3 bases from V and 1 base from J, leaving 20 bases between. CDR1 SEHNR and CDR2 FQNEAQ come from the germline V gene (reference sequence). For the CDR3, the DNA is TGTGCCAGCAGCTTCGACATTTCTGGGAGGGGGGGCACAGATACGCAGTATTTT. Protein product: CASSFDISGRGGTDTQYF. The whole variable domain, remainder taken from reference TRBV7-9 and TRBJ2-3, is DTGVSQNPRHKITKRGQNVTFRCDPISEHNRLYWYRQTLGQGPEFLTYFQNEAQLEKSRLLSDRFSAERPKGSFSTLEIQRTEQGDSAMYLCASSFDISGRGGTDTQYFGPGTRLTVL.

This clonotype was counted only a few times. The chain employs TRBV12-3 or TRBV12-4 and TRBJ2-1, with D uncertain. This CDR3 comprises 12 residues. Between the trimmed V and J ends, which lost 2 bases and 14 bases, there was a span of 13 bases. CDR3: CASSLSPSSEFF. The CDR3 DNA is TGTGCCAGCAGTTTAAGTCCGTCTTCGGAGTTCTTC.

This clonotype was detected ten times or more. The chain joins TRBV7-9 to TRBJ2-7; D may be TRBD2 (6 bases). The germline V and J ends were trimmed by 5 bases and 7 bases, with 15 bases remaining between them. Germline CDR1 is SEHNR and CDR2 is FQNEAQ (reference sequence). CDR3 length: 13 amino acids. The CDR3 loop reads CASSPPGLLEQYF. The CDR3, as DNA: TGTGCCAGCAGCCCCCCGGGACTTCTTGAGCAGTACTTC.

This clonotype was seen only a few times. V is TRBV7-6 and J is TRBJ1-4; no clear D. The CDR3 consists of 15 residues. The germline V and J ends were trimmed by 5 bases and 2 bases, with 12 bases remaining between them. Germline V CDR1 and CDR2: SGHVS, FNYEAQ. The CDR3 region is CASSQIMGTNEKLFF. Written as DNA, the CDR3 is TGTGCCAGCAGCCAGATAATGGGGACTAATGAAAAACTGTTTTTT.

The CDR3 sequence is CASSYSRQVMSTEAFF. CDR3 bases: TGTGCCAGCAGTTACTCCCGACAGGTAATGAGCACTGAAGCTTTCTTT. This chain connects TRBV6-2 or TRBV6-3 to TRBJ1-1; TRBD1 is a possible D gene (6 bases). Trimming cost V 0 bases and J 4 bases, with 15 bases left between them. This CDR3 is built from 16 residues. Germline assignment: CDR1 MNHEY and CDR2 SVGEGT.

Worth noting for this clonotype: One base away lies a much larger clone, so this may be a sequencing read error. This chain links TRBV6-4 with TRBJ1-3; D not resolved. This CDR3 has 16 residues. Germline V CDR1 and CDR2: MRHNA, SNTAGT. This CDR3 reads CASPPTSGSAGNTICF. CDR3 bases: TGTGCCAGCCCACCGACGTCGGGATCGGCCGGAAACACCATATGTTTT.

About this clonotype: A much larger clonotype is one base distant, so this may be a read error. The chain is built from TRBV6-6 and TRBJ2-7, with D tentatively TRBD1 (6 bases). The CDR3 length is 15 residues. Trimming removed 6 bases from V and 5 bases from J, with 20 bases in between. Germline assignment: CDR1 MNHNY and CDR2 SVGAGI (reference sequence). The CDR3, as DNA: TGTGCCAGCAGCCCAGGGTCGGGCAGGGGCGACGAGCAGTACTTC. Its translation: CASSPGSGRGDEQYF.

The V gene is TRBV19, the J gene TRBJ2-5, with TRBD1 as a possible D gene (6 bases). The CDR3 runs 15 residues. Trimming removed 7 bases at V and 5 bases at J, with 20 bases between. CDR1 and CDR2 from the germline V gene are LNHDA and SQIVND (reference sequence). The CDR3 region has the DNA TGTGCCAGTACGGACCCGGACAGTCCTGGGGAGACCCAGTACTTC. Residues: CASTDPDSPGETQYF.

The gene calls are TRBV4-3 and TRBJ1-2; TRBD1 is a possible D gene (5 bases). CDR3 length: 16 residues. V was shortened by 0 bases and J by 4 bases, with 15 bases between the two germline ends. Looked up from germline, CDR1 is LGHNA and CDR2 is YSLEER. In DNA, the CDR3 is TGCGCCAGCAGCCAAGAGAATGGGGGTAAGGGCTATGGCTACACCTTC. Translation gives CASSQENGGKGYGYTF.

About this clonotype: Being one base from a much bigger clone, this may be a read error. The rearrangement uses TRBV7-9 and TRBJ2-3; D might be TRBD2 (5 bases). The CDR3 consists of 16 residues. The germline CDR1 and CDR2 sequences are SEHNR and FQNEAQ (reference sequence). The CDR3 nucleotides are TGTGCCCGCAGCTTAGAGGAGGTCCGGAGGACAGATACGCAGTATTTT. It specifies CARSLEEVRRTDTQYF.

The J gene is TRBJ2-7, the V gene TRBV19; 7 bases are a match to TRBD2. There are 15 residues in the CDR3. Germline V gene data show CDR1 as LNHDA and CDR2 as SQIVND (reference sequence). Trimming cost V 3 bases and J 5 bases; bases outside gene matches: 10. CDR3 DNA sequence: TGTGCCAGTAGTATCGTTGGGGCGGGAGACCACGAGCAGTACTTC. Its protein product is CASSIVGAGDHEQYF.

This clonotype was found once. One end of the junction is discordant with germline, which a read error may explain. The CDR3: CASSQDRVNEQLF. As DNA, the CDR3 is TGCGCCAGCAGCCAAGACAGGGTTAATGAGCAGCTCTTC. The chain is built from TRBV4-1 and TRBJ2-1; TRBD1 is a possible D gene (5 bases). Germline V gene sequence: CDR1 MGHRA, CDR2 YSYEKL. The CDR3 spans 13 residues.

This clonotype appeared many times. The chain carries TRBV12-3 or TRBV12-4 and TRBJ2-4; 8 nucleotides align to TRBD2. There are 15 residues in the CDR3. With V trimmed by 3 bases and J by 2 bases, 3 bases remained unmatched. The CDR3 protein is CASSFSGSSKNIQYF. CDR3 sequence (DNA): TGTGCCAGCAGTTTCAGCGGGAGCTCCAAAAACATTCAGTACTTC.